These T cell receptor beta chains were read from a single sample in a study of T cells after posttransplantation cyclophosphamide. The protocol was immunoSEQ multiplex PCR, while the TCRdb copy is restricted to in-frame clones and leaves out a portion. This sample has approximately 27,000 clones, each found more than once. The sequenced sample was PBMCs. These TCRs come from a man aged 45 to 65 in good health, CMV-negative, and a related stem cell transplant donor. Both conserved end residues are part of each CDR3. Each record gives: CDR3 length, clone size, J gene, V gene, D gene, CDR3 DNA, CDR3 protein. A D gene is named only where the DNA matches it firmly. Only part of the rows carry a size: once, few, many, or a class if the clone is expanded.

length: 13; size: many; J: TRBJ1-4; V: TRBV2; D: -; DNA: TGTGCCAGCAGAATGGGTAGTGGGCGCAAACTGTTTTTT; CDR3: CASRMGSGRKLFF
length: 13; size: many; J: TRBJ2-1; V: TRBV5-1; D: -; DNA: TGCGCCAGCAGCCCGCGGACAACCAATGAGCAGTTCTTC; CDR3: CASSPRTTNEQFF
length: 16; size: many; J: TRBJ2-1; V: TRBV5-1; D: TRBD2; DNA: TGCGCCAGCAGCCCGCGACTAGCGGCTAGCTACAATGAGCAGTTCTTC; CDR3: CASSPRLAASYNEQFF
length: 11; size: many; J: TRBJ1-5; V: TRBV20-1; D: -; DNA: TGCAGTGCCTCGCAGCCAGCGGCCCAGCATTTT; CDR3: CSASQPAAQHF
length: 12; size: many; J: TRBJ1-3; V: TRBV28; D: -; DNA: TGTGCCAGCAGTTTATCGGGTAGTACCATATATTTT; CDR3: CASSLSGSTIYF
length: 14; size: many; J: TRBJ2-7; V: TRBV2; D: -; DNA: TGTGCCAGCAGTAGGGGGTCTTACTCCTACGAGCAGTACTTC; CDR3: CASSRGSYSYEQYF
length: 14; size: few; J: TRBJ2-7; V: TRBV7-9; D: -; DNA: TGTGCCAGCAGTCCTTTTGGGGGGGGCCGCGAGCAGTACTTC; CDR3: CASSPFGGGREQYF
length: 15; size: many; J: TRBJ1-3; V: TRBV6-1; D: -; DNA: TGTGCCACCACCATGCAGGACAGCCCTGGAAACACCATATATTTT; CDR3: CATTMQDSPGNTIYF
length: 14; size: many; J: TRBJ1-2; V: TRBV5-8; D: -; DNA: TGTGCCAGCAGCTTGGAGGCAGGGGACTATGGCTACACCTTC; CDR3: CASSLEAGDYGYTF
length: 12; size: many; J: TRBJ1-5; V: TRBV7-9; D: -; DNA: TGTGCCAGCGAGGGGGGCAATCAGCCCCAGCATTTT; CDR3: CASEGGNQPQHF
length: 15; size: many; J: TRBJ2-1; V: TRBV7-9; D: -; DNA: TGTGCCAGCAGCTTAGGTCTCTCTTACTACAATGAGCAGTTCTTC; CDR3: CASSLGLSYYNEQFF
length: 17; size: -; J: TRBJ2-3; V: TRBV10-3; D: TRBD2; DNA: TGTGCCATAAGAAGCAGGCTAGCGGGAGGGGGGACAGATACGCAGTATTTT; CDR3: CAIRSRLAGGGTDTQYF
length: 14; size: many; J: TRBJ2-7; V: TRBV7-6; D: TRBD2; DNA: TGTGCCAGCAGCTTCACTAGCGGGGGGTGGGAGCAGTACTTC; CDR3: CASSFTSGGWEQYF